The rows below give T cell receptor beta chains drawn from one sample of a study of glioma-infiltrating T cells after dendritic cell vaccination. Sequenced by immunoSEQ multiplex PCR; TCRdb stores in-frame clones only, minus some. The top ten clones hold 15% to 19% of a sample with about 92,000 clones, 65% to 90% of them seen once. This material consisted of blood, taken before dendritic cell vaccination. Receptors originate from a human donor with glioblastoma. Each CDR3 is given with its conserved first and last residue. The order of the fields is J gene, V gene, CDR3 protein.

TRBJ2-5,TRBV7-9,CASNLKQGSGETQYF
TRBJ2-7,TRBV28,CASSPGVAGGNEQYF
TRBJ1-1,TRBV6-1,CASSERGDWGTEAFF
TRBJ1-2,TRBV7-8,CASSRDRDYGYTF
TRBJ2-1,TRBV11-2,CASSSGQGGRNEQFF
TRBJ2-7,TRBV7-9,CASSGQGGARYEQYF
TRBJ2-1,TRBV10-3,CAIASGGPYNEQFF
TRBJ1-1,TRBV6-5,CASSYPGQTNTEAFF
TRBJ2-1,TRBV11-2,CASSDPGTSGYNEQFF
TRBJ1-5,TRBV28,CASSSRTGVNQPQHF
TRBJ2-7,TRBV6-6,CASSFTPPGEQYF
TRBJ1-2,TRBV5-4,CASTLGGGRWGYTF
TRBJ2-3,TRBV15,CATSGGTSTSTDTQYF
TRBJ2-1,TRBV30,CAWSVPGEKQFF
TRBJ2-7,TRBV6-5,CASSYKNQAPLYEQYF
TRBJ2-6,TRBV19,CASRPDRVTGANVLTF
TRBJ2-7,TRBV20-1,CSVLRVYEQYF
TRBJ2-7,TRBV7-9,CASSLGDYEGYEQYF
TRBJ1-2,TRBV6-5,CASSDRASAGYTF
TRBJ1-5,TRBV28,CATTGRDTPQHF
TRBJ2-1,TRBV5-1,CASSFSGSSYNEQFF
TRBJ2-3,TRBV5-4,CASSLGQHTDTQYF
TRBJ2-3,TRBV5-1,CASSPLTPTTDTQYF
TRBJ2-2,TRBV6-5,CASSPTGGITGELFF
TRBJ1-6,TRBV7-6,CASSSTGQSSPLHF
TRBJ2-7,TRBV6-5,CASSSHGTSGSYEQYF
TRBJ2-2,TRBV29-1,CSVVSGDFTGELFF
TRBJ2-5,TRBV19,CASSVGSQETQYF
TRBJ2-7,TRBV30,CAWMDSYEQYF
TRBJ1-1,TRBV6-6,CASSYLPGTEHTEAFF
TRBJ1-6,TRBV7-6,CASSSRGEGFDYNSPLHF
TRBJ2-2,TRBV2,CASRLALNTGELFF
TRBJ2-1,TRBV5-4,CASSSKASGRSSYNEQFF
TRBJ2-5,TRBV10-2,CASSDGTGGEETQYF
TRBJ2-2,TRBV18,CASSPGRNTGELFF
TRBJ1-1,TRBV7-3,CASSSNRQGLSFISEAFF
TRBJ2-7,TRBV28,CASTSGRDRGQYF
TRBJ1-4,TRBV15,CATSRARGGTVNEKLFF
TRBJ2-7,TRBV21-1,CASSWAGGTDYEQYF
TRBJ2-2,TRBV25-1,CASSDFRQGSETGELFF
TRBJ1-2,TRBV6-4,CASSAGSNYGYTF
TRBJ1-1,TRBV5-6,CASSLFGEGGNTEAFF
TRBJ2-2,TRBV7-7,CASSSDRGSTGELFF
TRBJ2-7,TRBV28,CASTLLAGGPSYEQYF
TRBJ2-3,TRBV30,CAWSARTGATDTQYF
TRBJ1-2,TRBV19,CASTPLQGNYGYTF
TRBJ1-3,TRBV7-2,CASSQLDISGNTIYF
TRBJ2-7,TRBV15,CATSRERTGAEQYF
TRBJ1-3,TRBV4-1,CASSQTDRAGNTIYF